This T cell receptor beta chain was found in a study of CD4 T cells in relation to SARS-CoV-2 and coronaviruses. As for the study in general: The HLA restriction of the shared crossreactive spike epitopes was mapped. Study results and caveats: In 55% to 75% of donors, memory CD4+ clonotypes crossrecognized SARS-CoV-2 and at least one common cold coronavirus spike.

Comment on this clone: The antigen is undetermined.

This CDR3 has 12 amino acids. The V gene's germline CDR1 is SGHNT and CDR2 YYREEE (reference sequence). V shed 3 bases and J shed 2 bases, with 4 bases lying between them. The unexposed donors gave CD4+ T cells in 2011-2018, prior to COVID-19. TCRdb's copy holds only in-frame clones and misses some; the assay was immunoSEQ multiplex PCR. The sample records 65,000 or so clones, 87% being singletons. Sequenced material: memory CD4+ T cells from PBMCs. The receptor comes from a human donor in good health. The chain employs TRBV5-4 and TRBJ2-3; D is undetermined. The CDR3 DNA reads TGTGCCAGCAGCTCAGCCACAGATACGCAGTATTTT. Translation: CASSSATDTQYF.